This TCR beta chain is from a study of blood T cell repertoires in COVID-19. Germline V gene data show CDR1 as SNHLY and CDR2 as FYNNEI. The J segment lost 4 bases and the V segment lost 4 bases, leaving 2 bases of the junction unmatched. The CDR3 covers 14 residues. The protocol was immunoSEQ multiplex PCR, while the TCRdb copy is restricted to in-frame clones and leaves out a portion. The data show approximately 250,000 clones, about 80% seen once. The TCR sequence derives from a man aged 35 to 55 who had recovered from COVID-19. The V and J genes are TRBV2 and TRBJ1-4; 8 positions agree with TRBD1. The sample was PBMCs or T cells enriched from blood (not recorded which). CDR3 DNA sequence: TGTGCCAGCAGTGGACAGGGGAATAATGAAAAACTGTTTTTT. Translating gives CASSGQGNNEKLFF.